The entry below describes one TCR beta chain. The CDR3 spans 14 residues. The libraries were made with immunoSEQ v3. TCRdb's copy holds only in-frame clones and misses some; the assay was immunoSEQ multiplex PCR. Of under 55,000 clones in the sample, less than 80% are singletons; the top ten hold about 4.8%. The data stem from a study of TIL therapy for anti-PD-1-resistant metastatic lung cancer. The time point here: pre-treatment sample, taken before nivolumab and TIL therapy. The source was blood, collected at baseline. This clonotype originated in a woman between 25 and 85 years old with non-small cell lung cancer. The V and J genes are TRBV12-2 and TRBJ2-1; no check of the table's D call, TRBD1, against the DNA was made. TRBV12-2 is reported as a pseudogene. CDR3 nucleotides: TGTGCAACGATCCGGGACAGGGTTCTTCACGAGCAGTTCTTC. Protein sequence: CATIRDRVLHEQFF.